This is a list of T cell receptor beta chains from one sample in a study of shared clonotypes between healthy human individuals. This table comes from immunoSEQ multiplex PCR, and its TCRdb copy is limited to in-frame clones, with some not included. This table has roughly 2,300,000 clones, roughly 90% appearing once. Sequencing was done on a sample of naive CD4+ T cells from PBMCs. Source of these receptors: a man aged 18 to 29 in good health. Some clones in this sample may be carry-over from other donors' samples. The CDR3 runs from the conserved cysteine through the conserved F or W. D genes are given only for firm matches. Not all rows give a size; the values are once, few, many and, for expanded clones, a class.

J | size | D | V | DNA | CDR3
TRBJ2-3 | - | - | TRBV2 | TGTGCCAGCAAGGGCTATGGAACGGATACGCAGTATTTT | CASKGYGTDTQYF
TRBJ1-6 | - | - | TRBV6-5 | TGTGCCAGCAGTGGACAGAATAATTCACCCCTCCACTTT | CASSGQNNSPLHF
TRBJ1-3 | once | - | TRBV5-1 | TGCGCCAGCAGCGTCCTCGGAATCTCTGGAAACACCATATATTTT | CASSVLGISGNTIYF
TRBJ1-2 | - | - | TRBV7-2 | TGTGCCAGCAGTTTAACAACCCCTCGGGGGTCCGGCTACACCTTC | CASSLTTPRGSGYTF
TRBJ2-5 | - | - | TRBV10-3 | TGTGCCATCAGCCACCCGTGGGGGCCCAGTCAAGAGACCCAGTACTTC | CAISHPWGPSQETQYF
TRBJ2-7 | - | - | TRBV7-3 | TGTGCCGGCACCTTAAGGTTCTACGAGCAGTACTTC | CAGTLRFYEQYF
TRBJ2-7 | - | - | TRBV7-3 | TGTGCCAGCAGCTTATTAGACTCCTACGAGCAGTACTTC | CASSLLDSYEQYF
TRBJ2-1 | - | - | TRBV5-1 | TGCGCCAGCAGCTTGGAGGGGAGAAATGAGCAGTTCTTC | CASSLEGRNEQFF
TRBJ1-2 | - | - | TRBV6-6 | TGTGCCAGCAGTTACTCACAGGGTAACTATGGCTACACCTTC | CASSYSQGNYGYTF
TRBJ2-7 | - | TRBD2 | TRBV28 | TGTGCCAGCAGTTTGGTCGAAGCGGGAGGGCCCTCCTACGAGCAGTACTTC | CASSLVEAGGPSYEQYF
TRBJ2-7 | - | - | TRBV19 | TGTGCCAGTAGTATAGGAACTGTGGACATGGCCTACGAGCAGTACTTC | CASSIGTVDMAYEQYF
TRBJ2-1 | - | - | TRBV11-2 | TGTGCCAGCAGCTGGCACCGGAGGGGCACCTACAATGAGCAGTTCTTC | CASSWHRRGTYNEQFF
TRBJ1-2 | - | - | TRBV6-6 | TGTGCCAGCAGTTGGGGTCCTCTAGTGGACTATGGCTACACCTTC | CASSWGPLVDYGYTF
TRBJ2-3 | - | TRBD2 | TRBV5-1 | TGCGCCAGCAGCTTGGTAGCGGGGGGGAGCACAGATACGCAGTATTTT | CASSLVAGGSTDTQYF
TRBJ2-1 | once | TRBD2 | TRBV5-1 | TGCGCCAGCAGCTCGATAGCGGGAGTGAACAATGAGCAGTTCTTC | CASSSIAGVNNEQFF
TRBJ1-3 | - | - | TRBV4-1 | TGCGCCAGCAGCCAAGGTGTACAGGCACTCTCTGGAAACACCATATATTTT | CASSQGVQALSGNTIYF
TRBJ1-5 | - | - | TRBV5-1 | TGCGCCAGCAGCCCCGATACGGCCAATCAGCCCCAGCATTTT | CASSPDTANQPQHF
TRBJ1-1 | - | - | TRBV30 | TGTGCCTGGAGTTACACCCGGAACACTGAAGCTTTCTTT | CAWSYTRNTEAFF
TRBJ2-7 | - | - | TRBV21-1 | TGTGCCAGCAGCAAATATACTAGCGGGAGGAAGCAGTACTTC | CASSKYTSGRKQYF
TRBJ2-1 | - | TRBD2 | TRBV7-9 | TGTGCCAGCACCCGCGGGAGCACCCATGAGCAGTTCTTC | CASTRGSTHEQFF
TRBJ2-1 | - | - | TRBV12-5 | TGTGCTAGTGGTTTATCGGACTTCCGCGAGCAGTTCTTC | CASGLSDFREQFF
TRBJ2-2 | - | TRBD2 | TRBV7-9 | TGTGCCAGCAACGTAAGGCGGGGGGCGAACACCGGGGAGCTGTTTTTT | CASNVRRGANTGELFF
TRBJ2-1 | - | - | TRBV2 | TGTGCCAGCACGGGCCCGGAGAATGAGCAGTTCTTC | CASTGPENEQFF
TRBJ2-5 | - | - | TRBV6-5 | TGTGCCAGCACCAACACATTGACAGAGCAAGAGACCCAGTACTTC | CASTNTLTEQETQYF
TRBJ2-7 | - | - | TRBV5-1 | TGCGCCAGCAGCGACCAAGGGGGCTACGAGCAGTACTTC | CASSDQGGYEQYF
TRBJ2-2 | - | TRBD1 | TRBV25-1 | TGTGCCAGCACCCCGGAACCGGGACAGGGGGCAACCGGGGAGCTGTTTTTT | CASTPEPGQGATGELFF
TRBJ2-5 | - | TRBD1 | TRBV5-4 | TGTGCCAGCAGCCCCGGACAGGGGGTACAAGAGACCCAGTACTTC | CASSPGQGVQETQYF
TRBJ2-7 | - | TRBD1 | TRBV19 | TGTGCCAGTACCCGGACAGGGAACTACGAGCAGTACTTC | CASTRTGNYEQYF
TRBJ2-3 | - | TRBD1 | TRBV9 | TGTGCCAGCAGCGCCATTCTTGGACAGGGGGGGTCTAGCACAGATACGCAGTATTTT | CASSAILGQGGSSTDTQYF
TRBJ1-2 | - | - | TRBV28 | TGTGCCAGCAGTCTCGGGAACGAAGGGTACTATGGCTACACCTTC | CASSLGNEGYYGYTF
TRBJ1-5 | few | - | TRBV7-9 | TGTGCCAGCAGCTTTTCTGGAGGTCAGCCCCAGCATTTT | CASSFSGGQPQHF
TRBJ2-2 | - | - | TRBV7-3 | TGTGCCAGCAGCTTAAAAGGGCTGGGCGGGGAGCTGTTTTTT | CASSLKGLGGELFF
TRBJ1-1 | - | - | TRBV19 | TGTGCCAGTAGTTTCTCACGCCTGAACACTGAAGCTTTCTTT | CASSFSRLNTEAFF
TRBJ2-1 | - | TRBD2 | TRBV7-3 | TGTGCCAGCAGCCTCACCCCGGGAGGCTACAATGAGCAGTTCTTC | CASSLTPGGYNEQFF
TRBJ2-3 | - | - | TRBV5-4 | TGTGCCAGCAGCTTGACTACAGATACGCAGTATTTT | CASSLTTDTQYF
TRBJ2-7 | few | - | TRBV6-5 | TGTGCCAGCCCCAGAGGGACCTACGAGCAGTACTTC | CASPRGTYEQYF
TRBJ2-1 | - | - | TRBV25-1 | TGTGCCAGCAGTGAAGCGTCCTACAATGAGCAGTTCTTC | CASSEASYNEQFF
TRBJ2-4 | - | TRBD1 | TRBV4-1 | TGCGCCAGCAGCCAATTATTCAACCATGGAACCGGGACAGGGGATAACATTCAGTACTTC | CASSQLFNHGTGTGDNIQYF
TRBJ2-6 | - | - | TRBV6-5 | TGTGCCAGCAGTCTAGGCCACTCTGGGGCCAACGTCCTGACTTTC | CASSLGHSGANVLTF
TRBJ1-1 | few | - | TRBV7-9 | TGTGCCAGCAGTCTTCATATGAACACTGAAGCTTTCTTT | CASSLHMNTEAFF
TRBJ2-1 | once | TRBD2 | TRBV5-1 | TGCGCCAGCAGCTTGGAGCGGGGGAGTAGCTCCTACAATGAGCAGTTCTTC | CASSLERGSSSYNEQFF
TRBJ2-7 | - | - | TRBV28 | TGTGCCAGCAGTTTTACAGGGTTAGGGGGATACGAGCAGTACTTC | CASSFTGLGGYEQYF
TRBJ2-5 | - | - | TRBV30 | TGTGCCTGGACCACGCTGGGGCCGGAGACCCAGTACTTC | CAWTTLGPETQYF
TRBJ2-5 | - | TRBD2 | TRBV27 | TGTGCCAGCAGCCTAGCGGGAGTAGAGACCCAGTACTTC | CASSLAGVETQYF
TRBJ2-1 | - | - | TRBV7-2 | TGTGCCAGCAGCTTAATCTATGAGCAGTTCTTC | CASSLIYEQFF
TRBJ2-7 | once | - | TRBV6-5 | TGTGCCAGCAGTTACTCGATAATAGCGCGATCCTACGAGCAGTACTTC | CASSYSIIARSYEQYF
TRBJ1-5 | - | TRBD1 | TRBV30 | TGTGCCTGGAGCCACGGATCACAGGGGGGAGCCCAGCATTTT | CAWSHGSQGGAQHF